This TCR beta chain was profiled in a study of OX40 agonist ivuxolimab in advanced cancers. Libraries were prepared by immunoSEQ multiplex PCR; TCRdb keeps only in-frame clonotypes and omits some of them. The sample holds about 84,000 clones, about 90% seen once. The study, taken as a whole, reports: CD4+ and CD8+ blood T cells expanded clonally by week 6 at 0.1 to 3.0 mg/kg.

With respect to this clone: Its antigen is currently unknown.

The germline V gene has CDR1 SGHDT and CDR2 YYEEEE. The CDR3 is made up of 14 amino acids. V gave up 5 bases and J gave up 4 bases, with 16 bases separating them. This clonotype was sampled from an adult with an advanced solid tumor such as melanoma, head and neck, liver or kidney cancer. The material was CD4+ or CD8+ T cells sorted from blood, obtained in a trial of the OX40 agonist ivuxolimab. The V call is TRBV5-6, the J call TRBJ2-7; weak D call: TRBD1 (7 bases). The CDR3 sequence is CASRFQGEEYEQYF. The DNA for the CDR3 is TGTGCCAGCAGATTCCAGGGGGAGGAGTACGAGCAGTACTTC.